These 25 T cell receptor beta chains were all obtained from the same sample, sequenced in a study of cytomegalovirus exposure and HLA in healthy donors. PCR was performed using 60 Vbeta and 13 Jbeta primers. Assay used: immunoSEQ multiplex PCR; TCRdb lists only in-frame clones, some missing. In total, the table holds about 54,000 clones. The sequencing input was PBMCs. Every receptor here comes from a woman between 40 and 55 years old in good health and CMV-seronegative.

V usage is TRBV18 and J usage is TRBJ2-5; TRBD1 aligns across 7 bases. The CDR3 length is 13 residues. V lost 5 bases to trimming and J lost 5 bases; unmatched junction nucleotides: 5. Per the germline V gene, CDR1 is KGHSH and CDR2 is LQKENI. In nucleotides, the CDR3 is TGTGCCAGCTCAAGTACAGGGGTGGAGACCCAGTACTTC. As protein: CASSSTGVETQYF.

The genes are TRBV19 and TRBJ2-2; the match to TRBD1 covers 7 bases. This CDR3 is 18 amino acids long. Germline V lookup: CDR1 LNHDA, CDR2 SQIVND (reference sequence). The trim removed 1 base at V and 1 base at J, leaving 9 bases unmatched. CDR3 protein: CASSIANTGVGNTGELFF. CDR3 DNA sequence: TGTGCCAGTAGTATAGCAAACACAGGGGTTGGGAACACCGGGGAGCTGTTTTTT. The full variable domain, rest sourced from reference TRBV19 and TRBJ2-2, is DGGITQSPKYLFRKEGQNVTLSCEQNLNHDAMYWYRQDPGQGLRLIYYSQIVNDFQKGDIAEGYSVSREKKESFPLTVTSAQKNPTAFYLCASSIANTGVGNTGELFFGEGSRLTVL.

V is TRBV7-8 and J is TRBJ2-1; perhaps TRBD2 as D (6 bases). The CDR3 covers 13 residues. V was trimmed by 7 bases and J by 6 bases, leaving 13 bases between them. Germline V CDR1 and CDR2: SGHVS, FQNEAQ. This CDR3 reads CASNRLGGNEQFF. CDR3 in DNA: TGTGCCAGCAACCGACTAGGCGGCAATGAGCAGTTCTTC.

The chain links TRBV6-1 to TRBJ2-5, with 14 nucleotides matching TRBD2. This CDR3 region has 16 residues. V shed 4 bases and J 5 bases; nucleotides not matched to a gene: 6. Germline V gene sequence: CDR1 MNHNS, CDR2 SASEGT. CDR3 amino acids: CASSGTSGGFRETQYF. DNA of the CDR3: TGTGCCAGCAGTGGGACTAGCGGGGGGTTCCGGGAGACCCAGTACTTC.

The chain links TRBV4-3 to TRBJ2-7; 10 nucleotides line up with TRBD1. From germline, CDR1 is LGHNA and CDR2 YSLEER. V shed 2 bases, J shed 6 bases, and the junction held 7 bases outside the gene matches. The CDR3 sequence is 15 residues long. In nucleotides, the CDR3 is TGCGCCAGCAGCCAACGACAGGGGGCTATGGGCGAGCAGTACTTC. Translation: CASSQRQGAMGEQYF.

The chain carries TRBV7-2 and TRBJ2-1; 14 bases fit TRBD2. The CDR3 length is 18 residues. In germline, CDR1 is SGHTA, CDR2 FQGNSA. V was clipped by 4 bases and J by 8 bases; unmatched bases: 13. Here the CDR3 reads CASSSPSGTSGSADEQFF. Written as DNA, the CDR3 is TGTGCCAGCAGCTCCCCATCCGGGACTAGCGGGAGTGCAGATGAGCAGTTCTTC.

The V and J genes are TRBV5-1 and TRBJ2-5; 11 bases are shared with TRBD1. Germline assignment: CDR1 SGHRS and CDR2 YFSETQ. J gave up 1 base and V 4 bases, and 6 bases lay outside the gene matches. This CDR3 comprises 16 residues. CDR3 nucleotides: TGCGCCAGCAGCCCCTGGACAGGGGGCTTCCAAGAGACCCAGTACTTC. Encoded protein: CASSPWTGGFQETQYF.

The genes are TRBV5-1 and TRBJ2-1; TRBD2 agrees at 9 bases. V lost 0 bases and J lost 3; bases outside the gene matches: 4. The CDR3 has 16 residues. Germline values: CDR1 SGHRS, CDR2 YFSETQ. CDR3: CASSLVATSGYNEQFF. In DNA, the CDR3 is TGCGCCAGCAGCTTGGTTGCGACTAGCGGCTACAATGAGCAGTTCTTC.

The V gene is TRBV4-3, the J gene TRBJ1-6; D not certain. This CDR3 region has 15 residues. From germline, CDR1 is LGHNA and CDR2 YSLEER. V was shortened by 4 bases and J by 1 base, with 8 bases between the two germline ends. The chain's CDR3 is CASSPEQSYNSPLHF. The DNA of the CDR3 is TGCGCCAGCAGCCCGGAACAGTCCTATAATTCACCCCTCCACTTT.

Remarks on this clone: At one end, the junction sequence differs from germline, possibly due to a read error. V is TRBV5-1 and J is TRBJ2-3; the D gene is possibly TRBD2 (5 bases). Germline CDR1 and CDR2: SGHRS and YFSETQ. CDR3 size: 13 residues. Here the CDR3 reads CASSEASTDKQYF. CDR3 DNA: TGCGCCAGCAGCGAAGCTAGCACAGATAAGCAGTATTTT.

The rearrangement joins TRBV27 to TRBJ1-4; 8 positions agree with TRBD1. Unmatched junction bases numbered 5, after V lost 2 bases and J lost 0 bases. This CDR3 comprises 17 residues. Germline CDR1 is MNHEY and CDR2 is SMNVEV (reference sequence). The CDR3 bases are TGTGCCAGCAGTTTACAAGGGACAGGTGCAACTAATGAAAAACTGTTTTTT. It is translated as CASSLQGTGATNEKLFF.

J is TRBJ2-7 and V is TRBV7-2; the D gene is possibly TRBD1 (5 bases). CDR1 is SGHTA and CDR2 is FQGNSA in the germline V gene. The V end was cut by 3 bases, the J end by 3 bases, with 15 bases between. CDR3 length: 15 residues. This CDR3 is CASSLVRGQSYEQYF. DNA of the CDR3: TGTGCCAGCAGCTTGGTAAGGGGTCAAAGCTACGAGCAGTACTTC.

The V call is TRBV4-1, the J call TRBJ2-3; 10 bases agree with TRBD1. The V gene's germline CDR1 is MGHRA and CDR2 YSYEKL. The CDR3 runs to 14 residues. V dropped 5 bases and J dropped 9; count of bases not matched to a gene: 8. The DNA for the CDR3 is TGCGCCAGCAGCAGGGGACAGGGGTTTGACACGCAGTATTTT. Encoded protein: CASSRGQGFDTQYF.

V usage is TRBV30 and J usage is TRBJ2-2; 7 bases are a match to TRBD2. CDR3 length: 16 amino acids. The germline V gene encodes CDR1 GTSNPN and CDR2 SVGIG (reference sequence). Trimming removed 2 bases from V and 3 bases from J; junction bases left unmatched: 9. CDR3 nucleotides: TGTGCCTGGAGTCATTGGACTAGAGGGGACACCGGGGAGCTGTTTTTT. It specifies CAWSHWTRGDTGELFF.

The V call is TRBV19, the J call TRBJ1-6; D perhaps matches TRBD1 (5 bases). With 6 bases removed from V and 4 bases from J, the gap between germline ends came to 10 bases. The germline gives CDR1 LNHDA, CDR2 SQIVND (reference sequence). The CDR3 consists of 14 residues. CDR3 nucleotide sequence: TGTGCCAGTAGACCGGGACTGTATAATTCACCCCTCCACTTT. It codes for CASRPGLYNSPLHF.

V and J are TRBV6-1 and TRBJ1-6; D is ambiguous. The CDR3 is made up of 17 amino acids. The V end lost 2 bases, the J end lost 0 bases, and 11 bases lay between the germline ends. The germline V gene has CDR1 MNHNS and CDR2 SASEGT. The CDR3 coding sequence is TGTGCCAGCAGTGAAAGTTCCATCAGCTCCTATAATTCACCCCTCCACTTT. The encoded protein is CASSESSISSYNSPLHF.

The chain has TRBV4-3 and TRBJ2-1, with TRBD2 matching 7 bases. The CDR3 length is 15 residues. V shed 1 base and J 4 bases; nucleotides not matched to a gene: 4. Per germline, CDR1 LGHNA and CDR2 YSLEER. The CDR3, as DNA: TGCGCCAGCAGCCAAGCCCTAGCGGATTACAATGAGCAGTTCTTC. As protein: CASSQALADYNEQFF.

This rearrangement joins TRBV5-1 to TRBJ2-2; tentatively, D is TRBD2 (5 bases). V was clipped by 0 bases and J by 8 bases, with 8 bases between them. CDR3 length: 13 residues. The germline V gene encodes CDR1 SGHRS and CDR2 YFSETQ. The CDR3 spells CASSLESGGELFF. In DNA, the CDR3 is TGCGCCAGCAGCTTGGAATCGGGAGGGGAGCTGTTTTTT.

In DNA form, the CDR3 reads TGTGCCATCAGTGAAGGCGGGGGGGCGAACACCGGGGAGCTGTTTTTT. Protein: CAISEGGGANTGELFF. The J gene is TRBJ2-2, the V gene TRBV10-3; TRBD2 aligns across 9 bases. Germline V lookup: CDR1 ENHRY, CDR2 SYGVKD. The CDR3 is 16 amino acids. V shed 3 bases and J 0 bases; nucleotides not matched to a gene: 2.

The chain joins TRBV29-1 to TRBJ2-7, with 8 bases that match TRBD1. J was trimmed by 6 bases and V by 4 bases; bases with no gene match: 2. The CDR3 is 11 residues long. CDR1 is SQVTM and CDR2 is ANQGSEA in the germline V gene. CDR3 in amino acids: CSVGQGFEQYF. DNA of the CDR3: TGCAGCGTTGGACAGGGGTTCGAGCAGTACTTC.

The V and J genes are TRBV9 and TRBJ2-5, with D tentatively TRBD1 (6 bases). Per germline, CDR1 SGDLS and CDR2 YYNGEE. The CDR3 spans 14 residues. V was trimmed by 5 bases and J by 5 bases, leaving 16 bases between them. Here the CDR3 DNA reads TGTGCCAGCAGTTCAGGGGTTCGAGGGGAGACCCAGTACTTC. It translates to CASSSGVRGETQYF.

The CDR3 spells CASSIGAGSGNTEAFF. The CDR3 nucleotides read TGTGCCAGTAGTATAGGGGCGGGGTCGGGGAACACTGAAGCTTTCTTT. The V call is TRBV19, the J call TRBJ1-1; D remains unclear. From germline, CDR1 is LNHDA and CDR2 SQIVND (reference sequence). CDR3 length: 16 amino acids. V was pared by 1 base and J by 1 base, with 13 bases between.

The chain couples TRBV15 to TRBJ1-5; tentative D call: TRBD1 (6 bases). The V end lost 1 base, the J end lost 6 bases, and 13 bases lay between the germline ends. The germline gives CDR1 LNHNV, CDR2 YYDKDF (reference sequence). The CDR3 consists of 15 residues. CDR3 sequence reads: CATSRGPRGSQPQHF. The CDR3, as DNA: TGTGCCACCAGCAGAGGCCCAAGGGGGAGTCAGCCCCAGCATTTT.

This chain links TRBV19 with TRBJ1-2; 8 positions agree with TRBD1. The trim removed 5 bases at V and 3 bases at J, leaving 5 bases unmatched. Germline lookup yields CDR1 LNHDA and CDR2 SQIVND (reference sequence). The CDR3 totals 14 residues. This CDR3 is CASSFLGQDYGYTF. Here the CDR3 DNA reads TGTGCCAGTAGTTTTTTGGGACAGGACTATGGCTACACCTTC. Filled out from reference TRBV19 and TRBJ1-2, the complete variable domain reads DGGITQSPKYLFRKEGQNVTLSCEQNLNHDAMYWYRQDPGQGLRLIYYSQIVNDFQKGDIAEGYSVSREKKESFPLTVTSAQKNPTAFYLCASSFLGQDYGYTFGSGTRLTVV.

This rearrangement joins TRBV28 to TRBJ2-5; D possibly corresponds to TRBD2 (5 bases). The V gene's germline CDR1 is MDHEN and CDR2 SYDVKM. V was pared by 2 bases and J by 4 bases, with 14 bases between. The CDR3 has 15 residues. CDR3 coding DNA: TGTGCCAGCAGTTTAGGCCCCCCTAGCCGAGAGACCCAGTACTTC. Translating it yields CASSLGPPSRETQYF.